A selection of T cell receptor beta chains follows, all from one sample in a study of blood T cell repertoires in COVID-19. TCRdb's table, derived via immunoSEQ multiplex PCR, lists solely in-frame clones and lacks some. The table includes under 150,000 clones, around 83% detected once. The sample was PBMCs or T cells enriched from blood (not recorded which). All receptors derive from a man aged 30 to 39 who had recovered from COVID-19. The CDR3 runs from the conserved cysteine through the conserved F or W. D genes are given only for firm matches. Clone size is stated in some rows and not others, as once, few, many or a class when expanded.

size,D,J,V,DNA,CDR3
-,TRBD1,TRBJ2-7,TRBV4-1,TGCGCCAGCAGCCAAACAGGGGACGGCTACGAGCAGTACTTC,CASSQTGDGYEQYF
-,TRBD1,TRBJ1-1,TRBV6-5,TGTGCCAGCAGTTACCACCCCCGGGACAGGGCCACTGAAGCTTTCTTT,CASSYHPRDRATEAFF
-,-,TRBJ1-5,TRBV5-1,TGCGCCAGCAGCCCCTGGGAGGGTCCGAATCAGCCCCAGCATTTT,CASSPWEGPNQPQHF
-,-,TRBJ2-5,TRBV19,TGTGCCAGTAGTAGCAGTGGAGAGACCCAGTACTTC,CASSSSGETQYF
-,-,TRBJ1-1,TRBV14,TGTGCCAGCAGCCATATAAGCAGGGTCCGAACTGAAGCTTTCTTT,CASSHISRVRTEAFF
-,TRBD1,TRBJ1-2,TRBV6-6,TGTGCCAGCAGTTACACGCCGGACAGGAACTATGGCTACACCTTC,CASSYTPDRNYGYTF
-,TRBD1,TRBJ1-1,TRBV12-5,TGTGCTAGTGGTCCCCGGACAGGACAAAAAGCTTTCTTT,CASGPRTGQKAFF
few,-,TRBJ2-7,TRBV5-6,TGTGCCAGCAGCTTGGATCCGGGACGGGGGACCTACGAGCAGTACTTC,CASSLDPGRGTYEQYF
-,-,TRBJ1-5,TRBV6-1,TGTGCCAGCAGTGAGACAGTAGACCAGCCCCAGCATTTT,CASSETVDQPQHF
-,TRBD2,TRBJ2-2,TRBV2,TGTGCCAGCAGTGAACTAGCGGACACCGGGGAGCTGTTTTTT,CASSELADTGELFF
-,-,TRBJ2-5,TRBV7-2,TGTGCCAGCAGACCGAGGGATGGAAGGGCCCAGGAGACCCAGTACTTC,CASRPRDGRAQETQYF
-,-,TRBJ2-3,TRBV5-1,TGCGCCAGCAGCTACGAAGAAACTAGAAGGGGGGGAGATACGCAGTATTTT,CASSYEETRRGGDTQYF
-,TRBD1,TRBJ1-6,TRBV5-5,TGTGCCAGCAGCACCACAGGGGACACCCTCCACTTT,CASSTTGDTLHF
-,TRBD2,TRBJ2-3,TRBV24-1,TGTGCCACCAGTGATCCGAGCGGGGGCACAGATACGCAGTATTTT,CATSDPSGGTDTQYF
-,-,TRBJ1-2,TRBV10-1,TGCGCCAGCAGTGACTTTGTGTTGGCAGATTACGATGGCTACACCTTC,CASSDFVLADYDGYTF
-,-,TRBJ1-2,TRBV7-2,TGTGCCAGCAGCTTGGCAGGGTGGAATGGCTACACCTTC,CASSLAGWNGYTF
-,TRBD2,TRBJ2-1,TRBV19,TGTGCCAGTACCCCTAGATTGGGACTAGCGGGGAATGAGCAGTTCTTC,CASTPRLGLAGNEQFF
once,-,TRBJ2-3,TRBV11-2,TGTGCCAGCAGCTTGGCGAGACTCCAGATAGATACGCAGTATTTT,CASSLARLQIDTQYF
-,-,TRBJ1-4,TRBV12-5,TGTGCTAGTGGTTTGCTCCTCTCGGGGGAGATAGTAAAACTGTTTTTT,CASGLLLSGEIVKLFF
-,-,TRBJ1-2,TRBV18,TGTGCCAGCTCACCACCGGGGGGGAACTATGGCTACACCTTC,CASSPPGGNYGYTF
-,TRBD2,TRBJ2-5,TRBV4-2,TGTGCCAGCAGCCCGAGAGGACTAGCGGGAGCAGGCGAGACCCAGTACTTC,CASSPRGLAGAGETQYF
-,TRBD2,TRBJ2-3,TRBV5-6,TGTGCCAGCAGCTTGTGGACGGGGACTAGCGGGTATAGCACAGATACGCAGTATTTT,CASSLWTGTSGYSTDTQYF
few,-,TRBJ1-2,TRBV10-3,TGTGCCATCAACCCAGCGGGACGTGGCTACACCTTC,CAINPAGRGYTF
-,-,TRBJ2-2,TRBV21-1,TGTGCCAGCAGCAAAAGCCAGGGGGTGATCCGACTGGGGGAGCTGTTTTTT,CASSKSQGVIRLGELFF
many,TRBD1,TRBJ2-7,TRBV2,TGTGCCAGCAGTGAAGATCGGGACAGGATCCACGAGCAGTACTTC,CASSEDRDRIHEQYF
-,-,TRBJ1-1,TRBV6-7,TGTGCCAGCAGAATGACAGCGCCCAGCCCCGCGAACACTGAAGCTTTCTTT,CASRMTAPSPANTEAFF